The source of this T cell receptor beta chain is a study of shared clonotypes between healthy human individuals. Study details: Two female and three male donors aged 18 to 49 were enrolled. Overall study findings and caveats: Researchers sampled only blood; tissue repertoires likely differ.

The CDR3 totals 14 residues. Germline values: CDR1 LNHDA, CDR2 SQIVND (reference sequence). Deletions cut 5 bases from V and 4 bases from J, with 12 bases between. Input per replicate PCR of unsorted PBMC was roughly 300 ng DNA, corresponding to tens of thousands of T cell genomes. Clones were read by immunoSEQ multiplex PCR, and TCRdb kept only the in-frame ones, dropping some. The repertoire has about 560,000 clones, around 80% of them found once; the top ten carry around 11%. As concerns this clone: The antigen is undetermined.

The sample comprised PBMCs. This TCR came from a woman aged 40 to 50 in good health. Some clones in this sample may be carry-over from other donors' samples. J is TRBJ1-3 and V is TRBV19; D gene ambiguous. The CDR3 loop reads CASSGVAGGNTIYF. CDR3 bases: TGTGCCAGTAGTGGGGTGGCTGGCGGAAACACCATATATTTT.